The clone carrying this TCR beta chain appeared a few times. As yet, its antigen is unknown. Produced via immunoSEQ multiplex PCR; TCRdb's table is partial and in-frame only. The table has about 980,000 clones, 76% seen once. These data are taken from a study of shared clonotypes between healthy human individuals. Study outcomes and limitations: Around 4.7% was the fraction of naive CD4 clonotypes found shared across four donors. Only blood underwent sampling, and tissue repertoires likely differ. Non-shared clonotypes had lower generation probabilities than those shared by all four donors.

This CDR3 region has 16 residues. The V gene lost 2 bases and the J gene lost 3 bases, with 16 bases spanning the gap. CDR1 SGHVS and CDR2 FNYEAQ come from the germline V gene. Sequenced: memory CD4+ T cells sorted from blood. Noted subset: CD45RA-negative fraction. This clonotype originated in a man between 18 and 35 years old in good health. The gene calls are TRBV7-6 and TRBJ1-1; tentatively, D is TRBD1 (6 bases). The CDR3 is CASSLRAGEWDTEAFF. CDR3 nucleotides: TGTGCCAGCAGCTTAAGGGCAGGGGAATGGGACACTGAAGCTTTCTTT.